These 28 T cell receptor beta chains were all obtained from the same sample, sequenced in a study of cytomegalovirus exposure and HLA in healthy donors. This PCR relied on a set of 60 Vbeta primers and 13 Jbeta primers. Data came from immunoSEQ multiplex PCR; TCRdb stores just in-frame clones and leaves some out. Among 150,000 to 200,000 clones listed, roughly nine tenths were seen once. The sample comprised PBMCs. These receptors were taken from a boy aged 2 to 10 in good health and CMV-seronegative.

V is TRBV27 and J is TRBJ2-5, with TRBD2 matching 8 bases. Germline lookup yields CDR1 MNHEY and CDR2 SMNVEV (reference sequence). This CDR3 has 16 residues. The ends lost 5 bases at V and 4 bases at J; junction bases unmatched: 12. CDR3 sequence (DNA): TGTGCCAGCAGTCCCATCGGGAGGGGTATACGAGAGACCCAGTACTTC. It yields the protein CASSPIGRGIRETQYF.

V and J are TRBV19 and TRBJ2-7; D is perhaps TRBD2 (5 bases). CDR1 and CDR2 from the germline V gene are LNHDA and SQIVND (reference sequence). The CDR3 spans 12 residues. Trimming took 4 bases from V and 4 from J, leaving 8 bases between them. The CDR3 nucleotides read TGTGCCAGTAGTAATAGGGAGTACGAGCAGTACTTC. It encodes CASSNREYEQYF.

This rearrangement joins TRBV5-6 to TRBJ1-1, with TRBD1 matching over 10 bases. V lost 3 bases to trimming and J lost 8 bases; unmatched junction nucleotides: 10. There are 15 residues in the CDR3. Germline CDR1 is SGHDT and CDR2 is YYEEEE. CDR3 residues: CASSSRGQGIGEAFF. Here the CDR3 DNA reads TGTGCCAGCAGCTCTAGGGGACAGGGGATTGGGGAAGCTTTCTTT.

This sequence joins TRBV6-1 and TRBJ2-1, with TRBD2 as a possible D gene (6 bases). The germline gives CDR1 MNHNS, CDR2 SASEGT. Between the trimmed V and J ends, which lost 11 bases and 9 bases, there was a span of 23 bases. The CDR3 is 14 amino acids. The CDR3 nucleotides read TGTGCCCTTAATGACATGGGGGGTGGGGTTGAGCAGTTCTTC. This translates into CALNDMGGGVEQFF.

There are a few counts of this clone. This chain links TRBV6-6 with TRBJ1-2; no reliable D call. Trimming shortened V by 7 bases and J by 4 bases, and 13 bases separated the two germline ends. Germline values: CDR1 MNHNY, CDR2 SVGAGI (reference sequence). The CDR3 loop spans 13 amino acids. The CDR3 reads CASNGRDSYGYTF. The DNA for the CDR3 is TGTGCCAGCAACGGGAGGGATTCCTATGGCTACACCTTC.

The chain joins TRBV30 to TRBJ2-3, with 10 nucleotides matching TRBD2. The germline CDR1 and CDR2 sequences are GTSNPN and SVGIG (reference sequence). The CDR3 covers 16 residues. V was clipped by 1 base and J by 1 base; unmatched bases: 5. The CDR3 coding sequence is TGTGCCTGGAGTGGTGGAGCGGGGGGGCGCACAGATACGCAGTATTTT. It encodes CAWSGGAGGRTDTQYF.

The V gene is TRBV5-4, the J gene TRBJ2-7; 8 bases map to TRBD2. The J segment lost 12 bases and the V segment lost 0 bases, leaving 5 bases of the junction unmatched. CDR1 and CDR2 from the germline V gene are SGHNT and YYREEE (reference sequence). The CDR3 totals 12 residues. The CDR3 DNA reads TGTGCCAGCAGCTTGGGGTCTAGCGGGCGGTACTTC. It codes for CASSLGSSGRYF.

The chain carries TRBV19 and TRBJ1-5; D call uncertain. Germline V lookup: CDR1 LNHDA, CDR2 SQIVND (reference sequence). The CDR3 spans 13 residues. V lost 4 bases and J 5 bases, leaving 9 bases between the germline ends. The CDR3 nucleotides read TGTGCCAGTAGTACTATCTTGGATCAGCCCCAGCATTTT. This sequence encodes CASSTILDQPQHF. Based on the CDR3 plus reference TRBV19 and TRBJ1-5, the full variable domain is DGGITQSPKYLFRKEGQNVTLSCEQNLNHDAMYWYRQDPGQGLRLIYYSQIVNDFQKGDIAEGYSVSREKKESFPLTVTSAQKNPTAFYLCASSTILDQPQHFGDGTRLSIL.

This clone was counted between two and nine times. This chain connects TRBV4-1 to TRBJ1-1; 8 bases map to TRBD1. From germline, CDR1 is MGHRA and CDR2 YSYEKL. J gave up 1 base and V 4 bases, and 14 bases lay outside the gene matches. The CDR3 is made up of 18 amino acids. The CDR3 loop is CASSPQGGQVWKNTEAFF. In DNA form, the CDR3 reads TGCGCCAGCAGCCCCCAGGGGGGACAGGTCTGGAAGAACACTGAAGCTTTCTTT.

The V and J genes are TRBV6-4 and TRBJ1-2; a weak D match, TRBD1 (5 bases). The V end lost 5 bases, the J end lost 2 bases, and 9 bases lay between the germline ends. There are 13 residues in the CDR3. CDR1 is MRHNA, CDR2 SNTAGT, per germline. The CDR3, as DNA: TGTGCCAGCAGTCCAAGGGGAAACTATGGCTACACCTTC. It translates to CASSPRGNYGYTF.

CDR3 amino acids: CASSLVRQGMQFF. The CDR3 region has the DNA TGTGCCAGCAGCTTAGTGCGGCAGGGGATGCAGTTCTTC. The chain couples TRBV7-6 to TRBJ2-1; perhaps TRBD1 as D (6 bases). The CDR3 length is 13 residues. Germline V lookup: CDR1 SGHVS, CDR2 FNYEAQ. Trimming removed 1 base from V and 12 bases from J, with 13 bases in between.

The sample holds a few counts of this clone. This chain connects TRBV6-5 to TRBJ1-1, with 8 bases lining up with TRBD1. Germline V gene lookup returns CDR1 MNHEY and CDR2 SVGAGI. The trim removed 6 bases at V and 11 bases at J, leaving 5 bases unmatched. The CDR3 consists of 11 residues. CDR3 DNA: TGTGCCAGCAGGACAGGGGTTCGGGCTTTCTTT. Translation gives CASRTGVRAFF.

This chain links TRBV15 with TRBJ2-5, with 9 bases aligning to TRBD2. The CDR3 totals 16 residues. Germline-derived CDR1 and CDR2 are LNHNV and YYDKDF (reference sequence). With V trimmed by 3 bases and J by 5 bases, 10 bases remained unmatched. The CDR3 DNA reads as TGTGCCACCAGCAGCTACCATAGCGGGGGAATGGAGACCCAGTACTTC. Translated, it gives CATSSYHSGGMETQYF.

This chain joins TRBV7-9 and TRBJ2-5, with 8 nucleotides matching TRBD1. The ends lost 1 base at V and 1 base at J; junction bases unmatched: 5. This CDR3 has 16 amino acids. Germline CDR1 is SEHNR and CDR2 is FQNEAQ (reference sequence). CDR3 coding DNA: TGTGCCAGCAGCTTAGAGGGGGACAGGAGCCAAGAGACCCAGTACTTC. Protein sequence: CASSLEGDRSQETQYF.

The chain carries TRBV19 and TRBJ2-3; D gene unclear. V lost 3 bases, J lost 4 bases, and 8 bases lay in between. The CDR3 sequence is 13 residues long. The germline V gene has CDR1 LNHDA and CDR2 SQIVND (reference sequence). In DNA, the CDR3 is TGTGCCAGTAGTATCCCCTTCTCAGATACGCAGTATTTT. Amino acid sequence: CASSIPFSDTQYF.

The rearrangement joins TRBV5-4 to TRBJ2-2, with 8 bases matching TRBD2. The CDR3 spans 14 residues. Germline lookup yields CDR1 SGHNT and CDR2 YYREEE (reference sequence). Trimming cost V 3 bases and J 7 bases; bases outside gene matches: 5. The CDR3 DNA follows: TGTGCCAGCAGCTGGGCCGGGGGGGGCGGGGAGCTGTTTTTT. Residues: CASSWAGGGGELFF.

The CDR3 nucleotides are TGCGCCAGCAGCCAAGGGGCTAGAGCGGGAGTCGGTGAGACCCAGTACTTC. Translated, it gives CASSQGARAGVGETQYF. The rearrangement links TRBV4-1 to TRBJ2-5, with 8 bases lining up with TRBD2. Germline V lookup: CDR1 MGHRA, CDR2 YSYEKL. V dropped 1 base and J dropped 5; count of bases not matched to a gene: 12. This CDR3 has 17 amino acids.

The CDR3 loop reads CASSEGPGHNYEQYF. CDR3 coding DNA: TGTGCCAGCAGTGAAGGGCCAGGACACAACTACGAGCAGTACTTC. The chain joins TRBV6-1 to TRBJ2-7; a possible D gene is TRBD1 (5 bases). Looked up from germline, CDR1 is MNHNS and CDR2 is SASEGT. This CDR3 has 15 residues. The V end was cut by 1 base, the J end by 3 bases, with 13 bases between.

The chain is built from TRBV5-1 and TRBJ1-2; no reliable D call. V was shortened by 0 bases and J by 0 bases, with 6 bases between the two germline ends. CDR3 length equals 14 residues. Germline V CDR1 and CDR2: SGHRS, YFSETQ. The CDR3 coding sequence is TGCGCCAGCAGCTTGGCCCCTACTAACTATGGCTACACCTTC. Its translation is CASSLAPTNYGYTF.

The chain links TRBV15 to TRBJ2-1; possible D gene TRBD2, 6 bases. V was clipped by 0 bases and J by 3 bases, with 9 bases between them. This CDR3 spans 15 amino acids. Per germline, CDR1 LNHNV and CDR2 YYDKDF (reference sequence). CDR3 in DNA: TGTGCCACCAGCAGAGAGGAGGGAGACTACAATGAGCAGTTCTTC. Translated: CATSREEGDYNEQFF.

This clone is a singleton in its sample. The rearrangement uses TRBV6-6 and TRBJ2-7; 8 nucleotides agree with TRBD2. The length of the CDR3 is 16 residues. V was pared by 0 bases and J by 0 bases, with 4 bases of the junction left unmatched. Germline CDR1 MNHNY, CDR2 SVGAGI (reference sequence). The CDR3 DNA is TGTGCCAGCAGTTACTCTAGCGGGGTAGCCTCCTACGAGCAGTACTTC. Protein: CASSYSSGVASYEQYF.

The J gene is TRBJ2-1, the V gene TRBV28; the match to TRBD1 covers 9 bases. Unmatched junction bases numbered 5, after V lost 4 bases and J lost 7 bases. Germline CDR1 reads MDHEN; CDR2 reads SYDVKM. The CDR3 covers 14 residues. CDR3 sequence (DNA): TGTGCCAGCAGTTACCCGGGACAGGGTAATGAGCAGTTCTTC. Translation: CASSYPGQGNEQFF.

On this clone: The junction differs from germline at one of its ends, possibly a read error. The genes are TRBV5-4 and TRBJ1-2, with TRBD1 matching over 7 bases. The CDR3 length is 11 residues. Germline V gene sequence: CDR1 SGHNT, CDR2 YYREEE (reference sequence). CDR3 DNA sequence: TGTGCCAGCAGCGACCGCGGGACAGAAATCTTC. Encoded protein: CASSDRGTEIF.

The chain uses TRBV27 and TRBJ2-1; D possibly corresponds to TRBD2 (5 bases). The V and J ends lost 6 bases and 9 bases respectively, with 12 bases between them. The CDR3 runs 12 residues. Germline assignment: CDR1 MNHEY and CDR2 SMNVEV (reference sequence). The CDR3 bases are TGTGCCAGCAGCCTTGGTGGGAGTGAGCAGTTCTTC. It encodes CASSLGGSEQFF.

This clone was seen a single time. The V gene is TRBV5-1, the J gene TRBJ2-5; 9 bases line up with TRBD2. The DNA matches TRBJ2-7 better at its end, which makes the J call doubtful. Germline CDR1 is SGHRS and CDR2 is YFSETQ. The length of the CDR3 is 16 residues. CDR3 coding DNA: TGCGCCAGCAGCTTGGATGGACTAGCGCACTCCTACGAGCAGTACTTC. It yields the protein CASSLDGLAHSYEQYF.

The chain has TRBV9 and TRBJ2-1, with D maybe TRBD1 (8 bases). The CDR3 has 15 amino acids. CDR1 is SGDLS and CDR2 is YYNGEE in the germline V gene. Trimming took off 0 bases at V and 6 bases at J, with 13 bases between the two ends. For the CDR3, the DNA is TGTGCCAGCAGCGTAGGGGGGGGGACAGGCAATGAGCAGTTCTTC. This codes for CASSVGGGTGNEQFF.

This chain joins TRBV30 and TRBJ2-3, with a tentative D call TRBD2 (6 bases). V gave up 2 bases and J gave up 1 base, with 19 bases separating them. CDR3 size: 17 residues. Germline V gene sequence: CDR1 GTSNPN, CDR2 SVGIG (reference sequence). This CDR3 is CAWSTLLVGGGTDTQYF. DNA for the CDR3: TGTGCCTGGAGTACTTTATTGGTTGGCGGGGGCACAGATACGCAGTATTTT.

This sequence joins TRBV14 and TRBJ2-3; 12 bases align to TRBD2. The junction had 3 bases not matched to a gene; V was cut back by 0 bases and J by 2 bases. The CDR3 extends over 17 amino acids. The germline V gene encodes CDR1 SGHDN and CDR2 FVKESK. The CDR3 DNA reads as TGTGCCAGCAGCCAAGATAGGACTAGCGGGGTCACAGATACGCAGTATTTT. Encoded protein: CASSQDRTSGVTDTQYF. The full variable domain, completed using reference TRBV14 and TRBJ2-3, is EAGVTQFPSHSVIEKGQTVTLRCDPISGHDNLYWYRRVMGKEIKFLLHFVKESKQDESGMPNNRFLAERTGGTYSTLKVQPAELEDSGVYFCASSQDRTSGVTDTQYFGPGTRLTVL.